This T cell receptor beta chain originates from a study of cytomegalovirus exposure and HLA in healthy donors. This clone came up once. Some clones are missing from TCRdb's copy, which holds only in-frame ones; the method was immunoSEQ multiplex PCR. The sample consists of about 140,000 clones, about 83% of them appearing once. The V gene's germline CDR1 is SGHVS and CDR2 FNYEAQ. V lost 0 bases and J lost 0, with 8 bases in between. The CDR3 has 16 residues. Input material: PBMCs. The receptor comes from a woman in her twenties or thirties in good health and CMV-seronegative. This chain uses TRBV7-6 with TRBJ2-2; weak D call: TRBD2 (5 bases). CDR3 residues: CASSLAYGTNTGELFF. In DNA, the CDR3 is TGTGCCAGCAGCTTAGCTTACGGGACGAACACCGGGGAGCTGTTTTTT.